These 17 T cell receptor beta chains were sequenced from one sample in a study of blood T cell repertoires in COVID-19. TCRdb's table, derived via immunoSEQ multiplex PCR, lists solely in-frame clones and lacks some. The sample carries roughly 250,000 clones, about 90% recorded once. The sequenced material came from peripheral blood. The receptors here all came from a woman between 25 and 40 years old with COVID-19, enrolled during active disease.

This sequence joins TRBV11-2 and TRBJ2-7; TRBD2 is a possible D gene (6 bases). Germline V gene data show CDR1 as SGHAT and CDR2 as FQNNGV. CDR3 length equals 14 residues. V was shortened by 0 bases and J by 4 bases, with 10 bases between the two germline ends. The CDR3 sequence is CASSLEGGPYEQYF. The CDR3 coding sequence is TGTGCCAGCAGCTTAGAAGGAGGGCCTTACGAGCAGTACTTC.

The chain uses TRBV11-3 and TRBJ1-1; possible D gene TRBD1, 6 bases. The CDR3 is made up of 13 amino acids. The V gene's germline CDR1 is SGHNT and CDR2 YENEEA. Trimming removed 7 bases from V and 4 bases from J, with 13 bases in between. CDR3 in amino acids: CASTLGGATEAFF. The CDR3 nucleotides read TGTGCCAGCACCCTAGGGGGGGCCACTGAAGCTTTCTTT.

This chain links TRBV27 with TRBJ1-4; possible D gene TRBD1, 5 bases. Trimming cost V 7 bases and J 0 bases, with 15 bases left between them. This CDR3 is built from 16 residues. Germline lookup yields CDR1 MNHEY and CDR2 SMNVEV (reference sequence). The CDR3 DNA sequence: TGTGCCAGCACAAGGCGGGGCCTCACAACTAATGAAAAACTGTTTTTT. Its protein product is CASTRRGLTTNEKLFF.

The chain carries TRBV6-7 and TRBJ2-1; 14 nucleotides align to TRBD2. TRBV6-7 is annotated as an ORF whose role is uncertain. The CDR3 is 15 residues long. Trimming at V came to 5 bases and at J to 8 bases, leaving 5 bases not matched to a gene. The CDR3 coding sequence is TGTGCCAGCAGTCCGGGGACTAGCGGGGGTCATGAGCAGTTCTTC. This encodes CASSPGTSGGHEQFF.

This clone was observed a handful of times. V and J are TRBV4-2 and TRBJ2-1; 13 nucleotides match TRBD2. This CDR3 comprises 15 residues. Germline trimming cut 4 bases from V and 5 bases from J; bases unmatched to any gene: 2. Germline V gives CDR1 LGHNA, CDR2 YNFKEQ. CDR3 nucleotide sequence: TGTGCCAGCAGCCGCGGGACTAGCGGGGACAATGAGCAGTTCTTC. Translation: CASSRGTSGDNEQFF.

The rearrangement uses TRBV19 and TRBJ2-3, with TRBD2 identical over 7 bases. The germline V gene encodes CDR1 LNHDA and CDR2 SQIVND (reference sequence). This CDR3 spans 15 amino acids. Losses at the gene ends were 6 bases for V and 6 bases for J; bases not matched to a gene: 12. The CDR3 DNA reads TGTGCCAGTAGCCCTTGGGGGGGGTCTAAGGATACGCAGTATTTT. Encoded protein: CASSPWGGSKDTQYF.

The rearrangement joins TRBV12-5 to TRBJ2-5; 12 bases line up with TRBD2. V was clipped by 0 bases and J by 2 bases; unmatched bases: 4. The CDR3 is made up of 17 amino acids. Germline CDR1 is LGHNT and CDR2 is FRNRAP. The CDR3 coding sequence is TGTGCTAGTGGTTTGGTGACTAGCGGGGGTTCGCAAGAGACCCAGTACTTC. Protein product: CASGLVTSGGSQETQYF. The entire variable domain, with the rest obtained from reference TRBV12-5 and TRBJ2-5, is as follows: DARVTQTPRHKVTEMGQEVTMRCQPILGHNTVFWYRQTMMQGLELLAYFRNRAPLDDSGMPKDRFSAEMPDATLATLKIQPSEPRDSAVYFCASGLVTSGGSQETQYFGPGTRLLVL.

The J gene is TRBJ1-1, the V gene TRBV11-2, with D hard to call. CDR1 is SGHAT, CDR2 FQNNGV, per germline. The CDR3 covers 15 residues. V was cut by 1 base and J by 4 bases, with 13 bases left in between. As DNA, the CDR3 is TGTGCCAGCAGCTTAGGTCGCGGGCCCGGCACTGAAGCTTTCTTT. It yields the protein CASSLGRGPGTEAFF. The whole variable domain, remainder taken from reference TRBV11-2 and TRBJ1-1, is EAGVAQSPRYKIIEKRQSVAFWCNPISGHATLYWYQQILGQGPKLLIQFQNNGVVDDSQLPKDRFSAERLKGVDSTLKIQPAKLEDSAVYLCASSLGRGPGTEAFFGQGTRLTVV.

The chain carries TRBV27 and TRBJ2-7, with D tentatively TRBD1 (6 bases). The V gene lost 3 bases and the J gene lost 3 bases, with 12 bases spanning the gap. Per germline, CDR1 MNHEY and CDR2 SMNVEV (reference sequence). The length of the CDR3 is 14 residues. The CDR3 coding sequence is TGTGCCAGCAGTTTTCTCGGGACATACTACGAGCAGTACTTC. The encoded protein is CASSFLGTYYEQYF.

The chain joins TRBV18 to TRBJ2-7, with D maybe TRBD1 (6 bases). The V end lost 3 bases, the J end lost 4 bases, and 10 bases lay between the germline ends. Looked up from germline, CDR1 is KGHSH and CDR2 is LQKENI. The CDR3 is 13 amino acids. Here the CDR3 reads CASSPGTLYEQYF. DNA for the CDR3: TGTGCCAGCTCACCTGGGACACTGTACGAGCAGTACTTC.

This sequence joins TRBV2 and TRBJ1-6; TRBD1 agrees at 7 bases. J lost 7 bases, V lost 5 bases, and 5 bases had no gene match. Germline V gene lookup returns CDR1 SNHLY and CDR2 FYNNEI. CDR3 length: 14 residues. The CDR3 region has the DNA TGTGCCAGCAGTTTCGGACAGGAAAATTCACCCCTCCACTTT. It translates to CASSFGQENSPLHF.

The chain carries TRBV5-1 and TRBJ1-1; D gene uncertain. Germline lookup yields CDR1 SGHRS and CDR2 YFSETQ. Trimming removed 2 bases at V and 0 bases at J, with 11 bases between. CDR3 length: 15 amino acids. CDR3 protein: CASSFAGIMNTEAFF. The CDR3 coding sequence is TGCGCCAGCAGCTTCGCAGGAATAATGAACACTGAAGCTTTCTTT.

The rearrangement joins TRBV6-5 to TRBJ2-7, with 9 bases fitting TRBD1. Unmatched junction bases numbered 8, after V lost 2 bases and J lost 6 bases. The CDR3 covers 15 residues. CDR1 MNHEY and CDR2 SVGAGI come from the germline V gene. CDR3 in amino acids: CASSYAGTGTGEQYF. The DNA of the CDR3 is TGTGCCAGCAGTTACGCCGGGACAGGGACGGGCGAGCAGTACTTC.

V usage is TRBV6-5 and J usage is TRBJ1-2, with unresolved D. V lost 2 bases, J lost 8 bases, and 9 bases lay in between. Looked up from germline, CDR1 is MNHEY and CDR2 is SVGAGI. There are 12 residues in the CDR3. The CDR3 bases are TGTGCCAGCAGTTACAGAGGGAGAGGCTACACCTTC. It translates to CASSYRGRGYTF.

The rearrangement uses TRBV10-1 and TRBJ2-3; 9 positions agree with TRBD1. Germline V gives CDR1 WNHNN, CDR2 SYGVQD (reference sequence). V lost 1 base to trimming and J lost 4 bases; unmatched junction nucleotides: 0. The CDR3 extends over 14 amino acids. The CDR3 spells CASSEWTGADTQYF. The CDR3 DNA follows: TGCGCCAGCAGTGAGTGGACAGGGGCAGATACGCAGTATTTT.

The chain employs TRBV29-1 and TRBJ2-5; D is ambiguous. The CDR3 contains 12 residues. The germline V and J ends were trimmed by 7 bases and 2 bases, with 11 bases remaining between them. Looked up from germline, CDR1 is SQVTM and CDR2 is ANQGSEA. CDR3 in DNA: TGCAGCGCACGACTCCCGCAAGAGACCCAGTACTTC. Translated, it gives CSARLPQETQYF.

The V gene is TRBV13, the J gene TRBJ2-3, with 9 nucleotides matching TRBD2. The CDR3 spans 16 residues. The J segment lost 1 base and the V segment lost 5 bases, leaving 7 bases of the junction unmatched. CDR1 is PRHDT, CDR2 FYEKMQ, per germline (reference sequence). CDR3 residues: CASSPSSGERTDTQYF. For the CDR3, the DNA is TGTGCCAGCAGCCCCTCTAGCGGGGAGCGCACAGATACGCAGTATTTT.